These T cell receptor beta chains were read from a single sample in a study of cytomegalovirus exposure and HLA in healthy donors. Here immunoSEQ multiplex PCR was the method, and the copy in TCRdb shows in-frame clones only, minus some. The data show a few hundred thousand clones, with roughly 90% seen just once and over 0.7% held by the top ten. The sequenced sample was PBMCs. The receptors derive from a woman in her late teens or twenties in good health and CMV-seronegative. Both conserved end residues are trimmed from each CDR3.

V: TRBV28; length: 13; J: TRBJ2-7; CDR3: ASSPYRGPGYEQY
V: TRBV11-2; length: 13; J: TRBJ1-2; CDR3: ASSSGGSPNYGYT
V: TRBV9; length: 14; J: TRBJ2-1; CDR3: ASSVAGGRGYNEQF
V: TRBV7-6; length: 14; J: TRBJ2-7; CDR3: ASRGSGIEMQDEQY
V: TRBV7-6; length: 12; J: TRBJ2-7; CDR3: ASSSGTGRYEQY
V: TRBV6-5; length: 10; J: TRBJ2-1; CDR3: ATGTPDNEQF
V: TRBV5-1; length: 11; J: TRBJ2-3; CDR3: ASSLVNGDTQY
V: TRBV20-1; length: 9; J: TRBJ2-3; CDR3: SARDKDTQY
V: TRBV29-1; length: 11; J: TRBJ2-7; CDR3: SARRAGTYEQY
V: TRBV29-1; length: 15; J: TRBJ2-7; CDR3: SVAPGQKTKSSYEQY
V: TRBV28; length: 12; J: TRBJ1-2; CDR3: ASSLEPINYGYT
V: TRBV5-1; length: 14; J: TRBJ2-7; CDR3: ASSLNTGTSREGVL
V: TRBV28; length: 12; J: TRBJ1-5; CDR3: ASSFAGGNQPQH
V: TRBV2; length: 12; J: TRBJ2-1; CDR3: ASSETLVRGSGF
V: TRBV9; length: 14; J: TRBJ2-1; CDR3: ASSVAGTSGFNEQF
V: TRBV5-1; length: 14; J: TRBJ2-2; CDR3: ASSPLAGASTGELF
V: TRBV15; length: 13; J: TRBJ2-7; CDR3: ATSRDRTRLYEQY
V: TRBV6-6; length: 13; J: TRBJ1-2; CDR3: ASRVIGDWDYGYT
V: TRBV9; length: 9; J: TRBJ2-7; CDR3: ASGELSKQY
V: TRBV9; length: 12; J: TRBJ1-5; CDR3: ASSPRTGGQPQH
V: TRBV28; length: 10; J: TRBJ1-5; CDR3: ASSFLGTDQH
V: TRBV9; length: 14; J: TRBJ1-1; CDR3: ASSVGVLDLNTEAF
V: TRBV7-2; length: 13; J: TRBJ2-6; CDR3: ASRNNRAGANVLT
V: TRBV28; length: 10; J: TRBJ1-1; CDR3: ASSLLRSRAF
V: TRBV11-2; length: 11; J: TRBJ2-7; CDR3: ASSLAGVNEQY
V: TRBV25-1; length: 13; J: TRBJ2-1; CDR3: ASSEATDPYNEQF
V: TRBV30; length: 12; J: TRBJ2-3; CDR3: AWSPGTRADTQY
V: TRBV4-1; length: 15; J: TRBJ2-1; CDR3: ASSQDNVGTSGRGKF
V: TRBV7-2; length: 14; J: TRBJ2-7; CDR3: ASSLAVAGGAYEQY
V: TRBV2; length: 18; J: TRBJ1-2; CDR3: ASSTALRRDRHPHVYGYT
V: TRBV14; length: 17; J: TRBJ2-7; CDR3: ASSQALTPTGGTPYEQY
V: TRBV28; length: 15; J: TRBJ2-5; CDR3: ASSLRTNLAGDETQY
V: TRBV10-2; length: 16; J: TRBJ2-5; CDR3: ASSEPQRDRRGQETQY
V: TRBV2; length: 12; J: TRBJ1-5; CDR3: ASRRLGGDQPQH
V: TRBV2; length: 13; J: TRBJ1-1; CDR3: ASSGARTDNTEAF
V: TRBV25-1; length: 12; J: TRBJ2-7; CDR3: ASSLRAGLGEQY
V: TRBV28; length: 14; J: TRBJ1-5; CDR3: ASSLGWEGAHQPQH
V: TRBV6-6; length: 11; J: TRBJ1-2; CDR3: ATSPGQLYGYT
V: TRBV9; length: 17; J: TRBJ2-1; CDR3: ASSATGQGLISLYNEQF
V: TRBV7-8; length: 15; J: TRBJ2-3; CDR3: ASSTSGRSTSTDTQY
V: TRBV2; length: 15; J: TRBJ1-2; CDR3: ASRRSRGTAFSYGYT
V: TRBV5-6; length: 13; J: TRBJ1-6; CDR3: ASSFGTGFNSPLH
V: TRBV5-4; length: 13; J: TRBJ2-1; CDR3: ASSEDSTAYNEQF
V: TRBV29-1; length: 12; J: TRBJ2-1; CDR3: SVSTGGSTLGQF
V: TRBV6-5; length: 13; J: TRBJ1-5; CDR3: ASSGDFGGNQPQH
V: TRBV2; length: 17; J: TRBJ2-6; CDR3: ASRKGGAGPTSGANVLT
V: TRBV6-5; length: 11; J: TRBJ2-7; CDR3: ASSSGESYEQY
V: TRBV5-1; length: 13; J: TRBJ2-1; CDR3: ASSRLGGENNEQF
V: TRBV6-5; length: 11; J: TRBJ2-7; CDR3: ASSRDRLSEQY
V: TRBV27; length: 13; J: TRBJ2-5; CDR3: ASSYGAGSSETQY
V: TRBV5-1; length: 11; J: TRBJ1-2; CDR3: ASSGHTLYGYT
V: TRBV27; length: 12; J: TRBJ1-1; CDR3: ASSSGNPNTEAF
V: TRBV9; length: 12; J: TRBJ1-1; CDR3: ASSVTGLNTEAF
V: TRBV4-3; length: 16; J: TRBJ2-3; CDR3: ASSQDPSGKVDADTQY
V: TRBV28; length: 12; J: TRBJ1-1; CDR3: ASSLLRGNTEAF